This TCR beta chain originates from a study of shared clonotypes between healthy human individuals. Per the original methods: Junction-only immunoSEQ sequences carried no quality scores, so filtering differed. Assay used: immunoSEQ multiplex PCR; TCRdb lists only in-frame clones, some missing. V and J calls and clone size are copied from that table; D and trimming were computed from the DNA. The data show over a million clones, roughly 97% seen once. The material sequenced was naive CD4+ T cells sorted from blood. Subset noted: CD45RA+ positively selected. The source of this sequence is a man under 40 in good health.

CDR3 DNA sequence: TGTGCCAGCAGCGGTATAGGACAGGTCTCCTACGAGCAGTACTTC. Its protein is CASSGIGQVSYEQYF. The rearrangement joins TRBV5-4 to TRBJ2-7; TRBD1 matches 7 bases. The CDR3 is 15 amino acids. Germline-derived CDR1 and CDR2 are SGHNT and YYREEE (reference sequence). V lost 4 bases to trimming and J lost 0 bases; unmatched junction nucleotides: 7. Based on the CDR3 plus reference TRBV5-4 and TRBJ2-7, the full variable domain is ETGVTQSPTHLIKTRGQQVTLRCSSQSGHNTVSWYQQALGQGPQFIFQYYREEENGRGNFPPRFSGLQFPNYSSELNVNALELDDSALYLCASSGIGQVSYEQYFGPGTRLTVT.